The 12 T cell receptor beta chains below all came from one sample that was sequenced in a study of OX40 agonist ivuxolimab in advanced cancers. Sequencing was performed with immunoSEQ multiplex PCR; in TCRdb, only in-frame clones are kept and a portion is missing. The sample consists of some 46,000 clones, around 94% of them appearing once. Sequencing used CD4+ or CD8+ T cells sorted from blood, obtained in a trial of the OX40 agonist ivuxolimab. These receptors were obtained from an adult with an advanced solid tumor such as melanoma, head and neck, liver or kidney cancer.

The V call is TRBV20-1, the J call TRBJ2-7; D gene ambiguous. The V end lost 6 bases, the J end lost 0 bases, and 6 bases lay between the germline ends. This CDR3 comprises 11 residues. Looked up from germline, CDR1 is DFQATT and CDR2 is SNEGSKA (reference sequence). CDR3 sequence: CSAGHSYEQYF. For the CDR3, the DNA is TGCAGTGCCGGCCACTCCTACGAGCAGTACTTC.

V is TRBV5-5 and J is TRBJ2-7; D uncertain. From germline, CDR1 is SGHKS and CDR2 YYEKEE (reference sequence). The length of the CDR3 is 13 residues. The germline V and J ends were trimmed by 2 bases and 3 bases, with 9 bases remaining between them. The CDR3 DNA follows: TGTGCCAGCAGCTTCCTGGACCACTACGAGCAGTACTTC. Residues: CASSFLDHYEQYF.

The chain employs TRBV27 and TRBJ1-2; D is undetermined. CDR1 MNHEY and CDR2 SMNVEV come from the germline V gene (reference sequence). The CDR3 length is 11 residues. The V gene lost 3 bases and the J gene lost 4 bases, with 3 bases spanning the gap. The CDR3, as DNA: TGTGCCAGCAGTTTCAGCTATGGCTACACCTTC. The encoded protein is CASSFSYGYTF.

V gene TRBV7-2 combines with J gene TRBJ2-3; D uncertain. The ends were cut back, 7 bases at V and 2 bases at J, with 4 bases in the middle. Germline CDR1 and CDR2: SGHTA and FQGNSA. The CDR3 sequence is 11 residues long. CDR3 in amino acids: CASTLTDTQYF. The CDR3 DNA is TGTGCCAGCACCCTCACAGATACGCAGTATTTT.

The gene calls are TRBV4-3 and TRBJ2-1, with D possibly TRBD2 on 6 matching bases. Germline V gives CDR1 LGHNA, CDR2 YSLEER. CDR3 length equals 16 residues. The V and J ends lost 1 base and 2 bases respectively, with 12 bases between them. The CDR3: CASSQAVRGAYNEQFF. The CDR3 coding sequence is TGCGCCAGCAGCCAAGCTGTCCGCGGGGCCTACAATGAGCAGTTCTTC.

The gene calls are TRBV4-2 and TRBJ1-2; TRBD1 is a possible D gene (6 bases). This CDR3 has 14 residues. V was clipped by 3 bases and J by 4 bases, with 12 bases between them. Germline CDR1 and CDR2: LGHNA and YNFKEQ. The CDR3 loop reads CASSQGAEGYGYTF. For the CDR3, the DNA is TGTGCCAGCAGCCAGGGGGCGGAGGGCTATGGCTACACCTTC.

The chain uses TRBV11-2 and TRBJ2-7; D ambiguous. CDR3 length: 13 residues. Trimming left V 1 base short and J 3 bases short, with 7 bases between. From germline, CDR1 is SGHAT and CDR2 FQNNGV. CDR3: CASSLGMGYEQYF. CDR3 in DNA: TGTGCCAGCAGCTTAGGAATGGGCTACGAGCAGTACTTC.

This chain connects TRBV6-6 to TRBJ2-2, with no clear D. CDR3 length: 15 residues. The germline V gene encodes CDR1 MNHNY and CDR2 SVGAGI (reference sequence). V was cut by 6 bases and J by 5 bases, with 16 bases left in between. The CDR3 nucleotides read TGTGCCAGCAGCTCCCTTGGCGTCGGGACCGGGGAGCTGTTTTTT. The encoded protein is CASSSLGVGTGELFF.

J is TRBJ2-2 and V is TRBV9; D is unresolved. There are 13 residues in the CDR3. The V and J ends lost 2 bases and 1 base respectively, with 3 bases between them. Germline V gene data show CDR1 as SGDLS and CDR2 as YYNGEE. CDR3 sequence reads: CASSVENTGELFF. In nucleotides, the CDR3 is TGTGCCAGCAGCGTCGAGAACACCGGGGAGCTGTTTTTT.

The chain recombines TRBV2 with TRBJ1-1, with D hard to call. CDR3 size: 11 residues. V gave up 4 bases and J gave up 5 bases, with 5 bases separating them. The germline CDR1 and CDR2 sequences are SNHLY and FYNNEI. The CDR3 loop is CASSAPTEAFF. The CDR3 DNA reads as TGTGCCAGCAGTGCCCCAACTGAAGCTTTCTTT.

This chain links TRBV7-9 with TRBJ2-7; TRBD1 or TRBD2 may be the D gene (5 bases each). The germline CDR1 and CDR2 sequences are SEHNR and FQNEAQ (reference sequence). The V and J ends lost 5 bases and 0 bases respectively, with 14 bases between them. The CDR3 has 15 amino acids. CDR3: CASSPRGRSSYEQYF. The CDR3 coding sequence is TGTGCCAGCAGCCCCCGGGGCCGGAGCTCCTACGAGCAGTACTTC.

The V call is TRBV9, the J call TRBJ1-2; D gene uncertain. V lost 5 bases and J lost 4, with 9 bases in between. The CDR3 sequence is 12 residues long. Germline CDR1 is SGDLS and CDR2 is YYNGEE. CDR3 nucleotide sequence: TGTGCCAGCAGGTCCGACGGCTATGGCTACACCTTC. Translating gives CASRSDGYGYTF.